The 9 T cell receptor beta chains below were found in one sample sequenced in a study of blood T cells in healthy people across ages. A sample-barcoded 5' primer and a J-beta primer mix were used in a second PCR of roughly 6 to 11 cycles. TCRdb used MiXCR to reprocess the 5' RACE reads, holding one entry per CDR3 protein. Here the sample spans around 600,000 distinct CDR3 sequences, about 45% being singletons. Sequencing used blood. The source of these receptors is an elderly man in good health.

V and J are TRBV20-1 and TRBJ1-4; D is uncertain. Germline V gives CDR1 DFQATT, CDR2 SNEGSKA (reference sequence). This CDR3 contains 15 residues. Deletions cut 1 base from V and 3 bases from J, with 12 bases between. CDR3 residues: CSARAYRAANEKLFF. In DNA form, the CDR3 reads TGCAGTGCTAGAGCTTATAGAGCAGCTAATGAAAAACTGTTTTTT.

CDR3 residues: CAISEFPTVTDTQYF. Here the CDR3 DNA reads TGTGCCATCAGTGAGTTCCCGACAGTCACAGATACGCAGTATTTT. The chain has TRBV10-3 and TRBJ2-3, with a possible D match to TRBD1 (5 bases). The CDR3 has 15 amino acids. Per the germline V gene, CDR1 is ENHRY and CDR2 is SYGVKD. Trimming shortened V by 1 base and J by 2 bases, and 10 bases separated the two germline ends.

The CDR3 region has the DNA TGTGCCAGCAGCCAAGGGGCAGGGATCTACGAGCAGTACTTC. Translating it yields CASSQGAGIYEQYF. The chain recombines TRBV3-1 with TRBJ2-4; D possibly corresponds to TRBD1 (5 bases). TRBJ2-7 matches the DNA end more closely, so the J call is doubtful. The CDR3 extends over 14 amino acids. CDR1 is LGHDT and CDR2 is YNNKEL in the germline V gene (reference sequence).

This clonotype occurred a few times. This rearrangement joins TRBV7-2 to TRBJ2-4; D remains unclear. Per the germline V gene, CDR1 is SGHTA and CDR2 is FQGNSA. The V end lost 5 bases, the J end lost 8 bases, and 13 bases lay between the germline ends. The CDR3 runs 13 residues. The CDR3 sequence: CASSPPSRDIQYF. CDR3 DNA: TGTGCCAGCAGCCCCCCCAGTAGGGACATTCAGTACTTC.

This clonotype was seen many times. This sequence joins TRBV6-5 and TRBJ2-7; D is unresolved. This CDR3 is 13 amino acids long. V was pared by 5 bases and J by 0 bases, with 8 bases between. Germline V lookup: CDR1 MNHEY, CDR2 SVGAGI. CDR3 in amino acids: CASSRESSYEQYF. In DNA, the CDR3 is TGTGCCAGCAGTAGGGAAAGCTCCTACGAGCAGTACTTC.

The table lists this clonotype with a few counts. This sequence joins TRBV6-5 and TRBJ2-7; possible D gene TRBD1, 5 bases. Trimming pared 0 bases from V and 6 bases from J, leaving 15 bases between. The CDR3 consists of 15 residues. Per the germline V gene, CDR1 is MNHEY and CDR2 is SVGAGI. In nucleotides, the CDR3 is TGTGCCAGCAGTTACTCTCGGCAGGGCCAGGCCGAGCAGTACTTC. Its protein is CASSYSRQGQAEQYF.

V gene TRBV14 combines with J gene TRBJ2-2, with 7 positions matching TRBD2. V gave up 0 bases and J gave up 3 bases; unmatched junction bases: 10. Germline assignment: CDR1 SGHDN and CDR2 FVKESK. The CDR3 sequence is 18 residues long. CDR3 sequence reads: CASSQDRTGGTYTGELFF. CDR3 nucleotides: TGTGCCAGCAGCCAAGATAGAACGGGGGGAACTTACACCGGGGAGCTGTTTTTT.

The chain uses TRBV7-2 and TRBJ1-2, with TRBD1 matching over 7 bases. Germline CDR1 reads SGHTA; CDR2 reads FQGNSA. CDR3 length equals 14 residues. V lost 1 base and J lost 2; bases outside the gene matches: 1. The CDR3 protein is CASSLGRGNYGYTF. Here the CDR3 DNA reads TGTGCCAGCAGCTTAGGCAGGGGGAACTATGGCTACACCTTC.

This chain uses TRBV9 with TRBJ2-4; D ambiguous. Near its end, the DNA agrees better with TRBJ2-7, so the J call may be wrong. Germline V CDR1 and CDR2: SGDLS, YYNGEE. This CDR3 has 11 residues. The CDR3 sequence: CASSVDNEQYF. Here the CDR3 DNA reads TGTGCCAGCAGCGTAGATAACGAGCAGTACTTC.